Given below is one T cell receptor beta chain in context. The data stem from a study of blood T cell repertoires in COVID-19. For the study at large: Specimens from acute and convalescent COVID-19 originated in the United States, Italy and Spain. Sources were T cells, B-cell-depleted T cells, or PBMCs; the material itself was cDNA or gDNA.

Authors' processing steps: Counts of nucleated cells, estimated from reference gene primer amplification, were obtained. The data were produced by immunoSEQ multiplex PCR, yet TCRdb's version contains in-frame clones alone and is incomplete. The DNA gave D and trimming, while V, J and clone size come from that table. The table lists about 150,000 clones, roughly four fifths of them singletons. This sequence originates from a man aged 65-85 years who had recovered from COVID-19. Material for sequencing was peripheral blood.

The CDR3 nucleotides read TGTGCCATCAGTGATAGACAGGGGAGCACTGAAGCTTTCTTT. Translated, it gives CAISDRQGSTEAFF. The rearrangement uses TRBV10-3 and TRBJ1-1, with 8 bases lining up with TRBD1. After removal of 3 bases from V and 4 bases from J, the junction contained 4 bases not matched to a gene. The CDR3 extends over 14 amino acids. CDR1 ENHRY and CDR2 SYGVKD come from the germline V gene.